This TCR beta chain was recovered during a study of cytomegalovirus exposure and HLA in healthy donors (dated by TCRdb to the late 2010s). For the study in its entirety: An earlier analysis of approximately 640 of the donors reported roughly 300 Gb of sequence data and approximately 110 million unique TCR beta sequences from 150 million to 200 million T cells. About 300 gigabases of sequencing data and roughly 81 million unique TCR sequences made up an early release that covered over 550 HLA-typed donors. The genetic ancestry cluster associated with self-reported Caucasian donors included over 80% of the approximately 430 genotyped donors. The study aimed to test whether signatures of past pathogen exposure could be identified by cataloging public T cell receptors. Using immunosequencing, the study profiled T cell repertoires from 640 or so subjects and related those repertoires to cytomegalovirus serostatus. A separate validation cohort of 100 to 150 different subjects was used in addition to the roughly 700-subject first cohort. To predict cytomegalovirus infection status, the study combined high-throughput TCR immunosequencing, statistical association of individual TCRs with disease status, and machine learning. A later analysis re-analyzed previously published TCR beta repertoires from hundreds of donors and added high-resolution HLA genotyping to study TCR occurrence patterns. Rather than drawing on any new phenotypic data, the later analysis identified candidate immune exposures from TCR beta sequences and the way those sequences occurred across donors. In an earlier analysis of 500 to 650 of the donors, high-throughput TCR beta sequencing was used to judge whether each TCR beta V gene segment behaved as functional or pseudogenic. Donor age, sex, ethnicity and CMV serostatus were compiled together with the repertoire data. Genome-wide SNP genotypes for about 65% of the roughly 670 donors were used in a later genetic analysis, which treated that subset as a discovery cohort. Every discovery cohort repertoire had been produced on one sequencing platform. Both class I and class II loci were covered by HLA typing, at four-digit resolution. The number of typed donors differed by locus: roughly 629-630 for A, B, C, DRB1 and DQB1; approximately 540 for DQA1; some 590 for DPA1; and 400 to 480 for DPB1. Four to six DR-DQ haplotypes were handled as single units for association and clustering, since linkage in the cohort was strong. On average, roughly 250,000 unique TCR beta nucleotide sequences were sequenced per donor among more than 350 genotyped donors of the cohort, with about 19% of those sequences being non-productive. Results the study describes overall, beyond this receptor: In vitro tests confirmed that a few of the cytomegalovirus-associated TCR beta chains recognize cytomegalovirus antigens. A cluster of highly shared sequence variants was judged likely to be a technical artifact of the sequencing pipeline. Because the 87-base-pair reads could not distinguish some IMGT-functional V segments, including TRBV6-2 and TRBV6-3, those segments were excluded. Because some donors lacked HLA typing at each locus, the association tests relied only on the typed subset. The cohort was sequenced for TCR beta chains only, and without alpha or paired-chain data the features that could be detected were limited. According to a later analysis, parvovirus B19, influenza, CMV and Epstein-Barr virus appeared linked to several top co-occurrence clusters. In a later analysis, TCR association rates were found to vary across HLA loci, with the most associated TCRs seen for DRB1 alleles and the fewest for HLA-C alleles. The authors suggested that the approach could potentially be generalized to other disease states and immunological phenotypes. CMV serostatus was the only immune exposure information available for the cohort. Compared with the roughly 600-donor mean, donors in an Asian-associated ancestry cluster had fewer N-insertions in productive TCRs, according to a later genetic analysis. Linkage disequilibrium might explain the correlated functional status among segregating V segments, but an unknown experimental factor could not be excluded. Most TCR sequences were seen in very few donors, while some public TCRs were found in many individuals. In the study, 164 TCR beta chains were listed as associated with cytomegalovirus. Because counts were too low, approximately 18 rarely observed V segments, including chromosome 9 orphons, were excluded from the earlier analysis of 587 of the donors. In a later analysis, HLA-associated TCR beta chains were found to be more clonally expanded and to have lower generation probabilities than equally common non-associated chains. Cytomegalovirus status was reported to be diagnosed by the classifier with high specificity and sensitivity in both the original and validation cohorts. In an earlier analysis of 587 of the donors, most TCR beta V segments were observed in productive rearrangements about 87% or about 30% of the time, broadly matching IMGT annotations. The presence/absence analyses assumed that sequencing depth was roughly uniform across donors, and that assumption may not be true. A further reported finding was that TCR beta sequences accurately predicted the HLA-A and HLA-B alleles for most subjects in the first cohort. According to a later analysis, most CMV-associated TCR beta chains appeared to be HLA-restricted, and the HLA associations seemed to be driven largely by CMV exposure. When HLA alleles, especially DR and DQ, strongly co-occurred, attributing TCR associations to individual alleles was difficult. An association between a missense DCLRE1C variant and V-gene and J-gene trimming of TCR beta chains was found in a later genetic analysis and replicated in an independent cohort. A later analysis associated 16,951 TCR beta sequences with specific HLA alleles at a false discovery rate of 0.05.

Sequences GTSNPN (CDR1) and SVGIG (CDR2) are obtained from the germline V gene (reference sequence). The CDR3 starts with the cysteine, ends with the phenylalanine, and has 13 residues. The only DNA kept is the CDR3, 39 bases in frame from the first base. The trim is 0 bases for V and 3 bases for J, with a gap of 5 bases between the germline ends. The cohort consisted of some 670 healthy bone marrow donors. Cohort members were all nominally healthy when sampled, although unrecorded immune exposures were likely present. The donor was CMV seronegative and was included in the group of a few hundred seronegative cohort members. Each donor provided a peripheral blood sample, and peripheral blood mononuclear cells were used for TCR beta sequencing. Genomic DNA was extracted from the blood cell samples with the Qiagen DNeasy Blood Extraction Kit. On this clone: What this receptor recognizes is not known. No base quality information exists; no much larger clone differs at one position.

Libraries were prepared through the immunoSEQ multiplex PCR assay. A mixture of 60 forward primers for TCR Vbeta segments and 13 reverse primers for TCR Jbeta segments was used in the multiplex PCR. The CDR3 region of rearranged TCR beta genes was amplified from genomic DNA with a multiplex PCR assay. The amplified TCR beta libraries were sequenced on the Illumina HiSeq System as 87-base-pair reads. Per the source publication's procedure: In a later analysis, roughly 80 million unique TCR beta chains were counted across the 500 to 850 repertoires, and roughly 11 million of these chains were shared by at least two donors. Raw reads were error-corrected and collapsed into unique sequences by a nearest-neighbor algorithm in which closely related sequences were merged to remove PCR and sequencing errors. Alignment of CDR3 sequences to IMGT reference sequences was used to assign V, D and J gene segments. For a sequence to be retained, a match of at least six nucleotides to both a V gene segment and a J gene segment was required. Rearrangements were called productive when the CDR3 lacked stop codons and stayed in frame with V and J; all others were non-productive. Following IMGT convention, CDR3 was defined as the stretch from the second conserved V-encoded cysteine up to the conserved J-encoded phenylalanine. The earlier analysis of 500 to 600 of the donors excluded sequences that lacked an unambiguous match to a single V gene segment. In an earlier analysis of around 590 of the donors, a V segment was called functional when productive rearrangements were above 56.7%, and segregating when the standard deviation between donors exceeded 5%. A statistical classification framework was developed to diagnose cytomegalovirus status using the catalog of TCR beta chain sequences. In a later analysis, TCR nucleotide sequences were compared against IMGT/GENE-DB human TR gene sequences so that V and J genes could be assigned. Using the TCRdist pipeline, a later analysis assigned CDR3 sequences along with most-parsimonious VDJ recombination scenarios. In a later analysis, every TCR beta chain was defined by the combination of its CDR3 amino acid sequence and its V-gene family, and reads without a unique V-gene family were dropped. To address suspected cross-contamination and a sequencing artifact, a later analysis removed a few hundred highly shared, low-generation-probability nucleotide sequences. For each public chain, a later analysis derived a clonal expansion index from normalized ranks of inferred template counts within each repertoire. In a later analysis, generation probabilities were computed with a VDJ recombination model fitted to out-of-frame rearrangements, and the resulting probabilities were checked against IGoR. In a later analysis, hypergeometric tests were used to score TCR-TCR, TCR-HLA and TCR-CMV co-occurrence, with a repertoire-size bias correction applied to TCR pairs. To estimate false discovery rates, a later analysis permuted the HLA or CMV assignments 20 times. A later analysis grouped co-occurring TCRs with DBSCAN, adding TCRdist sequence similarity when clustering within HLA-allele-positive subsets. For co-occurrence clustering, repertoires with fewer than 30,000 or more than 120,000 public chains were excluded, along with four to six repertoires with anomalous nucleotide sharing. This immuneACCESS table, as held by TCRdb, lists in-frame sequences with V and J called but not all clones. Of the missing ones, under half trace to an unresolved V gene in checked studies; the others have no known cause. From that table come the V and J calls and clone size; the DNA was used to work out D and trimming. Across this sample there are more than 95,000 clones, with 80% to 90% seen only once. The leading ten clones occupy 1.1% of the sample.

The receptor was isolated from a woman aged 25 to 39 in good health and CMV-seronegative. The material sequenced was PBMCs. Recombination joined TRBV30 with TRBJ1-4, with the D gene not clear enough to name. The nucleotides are TGTGCCTGGAGTGTGCAGGCTAATGAAAAACTGTTTTTT. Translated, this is CAWSVQANEKLFF.